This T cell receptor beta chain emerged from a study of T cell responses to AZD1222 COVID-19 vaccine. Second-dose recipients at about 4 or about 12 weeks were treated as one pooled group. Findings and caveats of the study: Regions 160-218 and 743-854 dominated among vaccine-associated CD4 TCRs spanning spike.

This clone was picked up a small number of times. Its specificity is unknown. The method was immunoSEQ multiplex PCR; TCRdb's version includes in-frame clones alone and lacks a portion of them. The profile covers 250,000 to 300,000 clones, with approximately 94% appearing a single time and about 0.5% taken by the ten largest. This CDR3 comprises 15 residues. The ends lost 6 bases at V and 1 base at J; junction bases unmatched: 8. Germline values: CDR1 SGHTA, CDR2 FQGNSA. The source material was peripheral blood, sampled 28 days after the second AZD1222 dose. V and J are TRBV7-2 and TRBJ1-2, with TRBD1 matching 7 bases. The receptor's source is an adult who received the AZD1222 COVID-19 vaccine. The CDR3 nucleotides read TGTGCCAGCAGTCTAATGACAGGGCGTAACTATGGCTACACCTTC. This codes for CASSLMTGRNYGYTF.